The clone carrying this T cell receptor (beta chain) showed up many times. The V gene lost 1 base and the J gene lost 6 bases, with 4 bases spanning the gap. Looked up from germline, CDR1 is LGHDT and CDR2 is YNNKEL (reference sequence). The CDR3 sequence is 12 residues long. Amplification targeted TCR beta CDR3 regions from RNA transcripts. First-round RT-PCR targeting the TCR CDR3 was performed with the HTBI primer set. Via MiXCR, TCRdb re-called the multiplex PCR reads, giving one row per CDR3 protein. The sample lists 300,000 to 450,000 distinct CDR3 sequences, 15% to 18% occurring once. The sample comes from a study of T cells in Graves' hyperthyroidism and ophthalmopathy. Clinical symptoms, serum thyroxine and TRAb, thyroid ultrasound and orbital computed tomography together formed the diagnostic basis. It was roughly 10 ml of fresh peripheral blood that supplied the PBMCs.

This chain links TRBV3-1 with TRBJ2-1; D is ambiguous. The TCR comes from a woman in her late teens or twenties with Graves' hyperthyroidism that later progressed to Graves' ophthalmopathy. Material for sequencing was blood. The CDR3 DNA reads TGTGCCAGCAGCCAAGGTCCCAATGAGCAGTTCTTC. Translating it yields CASSQGPNEQFF.